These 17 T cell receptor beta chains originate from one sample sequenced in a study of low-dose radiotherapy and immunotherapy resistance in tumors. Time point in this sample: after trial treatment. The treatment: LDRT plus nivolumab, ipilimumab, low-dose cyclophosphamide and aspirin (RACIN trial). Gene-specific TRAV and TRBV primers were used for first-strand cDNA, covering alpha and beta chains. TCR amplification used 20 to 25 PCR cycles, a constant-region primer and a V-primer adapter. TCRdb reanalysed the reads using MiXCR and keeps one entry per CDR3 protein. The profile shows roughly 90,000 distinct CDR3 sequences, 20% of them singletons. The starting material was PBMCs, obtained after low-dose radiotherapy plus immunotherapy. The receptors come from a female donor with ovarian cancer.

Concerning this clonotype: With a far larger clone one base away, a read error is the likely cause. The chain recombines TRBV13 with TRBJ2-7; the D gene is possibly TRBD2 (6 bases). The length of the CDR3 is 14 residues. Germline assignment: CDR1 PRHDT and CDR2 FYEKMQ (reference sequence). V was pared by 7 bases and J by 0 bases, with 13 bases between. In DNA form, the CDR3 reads TGTGCCAGCAACTCTGTCGGGAGCTCCTACGAGCAGTACTTC. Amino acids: CASNSVGSSYEQYF.

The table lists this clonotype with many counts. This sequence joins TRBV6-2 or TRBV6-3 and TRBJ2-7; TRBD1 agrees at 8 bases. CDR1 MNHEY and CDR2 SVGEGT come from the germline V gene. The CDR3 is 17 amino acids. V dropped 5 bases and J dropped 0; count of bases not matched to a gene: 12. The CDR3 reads CASSKADRGTVSYEQYF. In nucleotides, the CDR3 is TGTGCCAGCAGTAAAGCTGACAGGGGTACCGTCTCCTACGAGCAGTACTTC.

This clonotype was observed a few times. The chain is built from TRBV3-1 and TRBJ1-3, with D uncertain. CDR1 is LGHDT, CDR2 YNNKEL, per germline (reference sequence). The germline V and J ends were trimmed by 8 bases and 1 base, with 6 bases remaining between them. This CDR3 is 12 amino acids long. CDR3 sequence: CASCLSGNTIYF. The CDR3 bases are TGTGCCAGCTGCCTATCTGGAAACACCATATATTTT.

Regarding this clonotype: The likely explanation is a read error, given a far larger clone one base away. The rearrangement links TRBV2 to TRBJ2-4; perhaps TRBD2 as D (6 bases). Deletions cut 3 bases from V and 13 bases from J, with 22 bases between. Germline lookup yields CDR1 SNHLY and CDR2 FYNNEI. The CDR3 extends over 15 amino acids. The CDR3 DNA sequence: TGTGCCAGCAGTGACAAGGCGGGAACCTACAATGAGCAGTACTTC. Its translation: CASSDKAGTYNEQYF.

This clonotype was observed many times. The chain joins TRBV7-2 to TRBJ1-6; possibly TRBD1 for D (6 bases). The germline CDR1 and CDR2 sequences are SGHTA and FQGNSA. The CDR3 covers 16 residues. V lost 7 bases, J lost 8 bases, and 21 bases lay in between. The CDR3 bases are TGTGCCAGCAACATAGGTCAGTGGGACACCTATTCACCCCTCCACTTT. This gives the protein CASNIGQWDTYSPLHF.

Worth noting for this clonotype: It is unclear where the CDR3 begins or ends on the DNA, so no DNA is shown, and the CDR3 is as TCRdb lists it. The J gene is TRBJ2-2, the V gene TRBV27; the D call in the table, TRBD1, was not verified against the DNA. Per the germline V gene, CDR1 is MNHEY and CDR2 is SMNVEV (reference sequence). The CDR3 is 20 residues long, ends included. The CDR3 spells CASSPGDRVEAGELFFFFFF.

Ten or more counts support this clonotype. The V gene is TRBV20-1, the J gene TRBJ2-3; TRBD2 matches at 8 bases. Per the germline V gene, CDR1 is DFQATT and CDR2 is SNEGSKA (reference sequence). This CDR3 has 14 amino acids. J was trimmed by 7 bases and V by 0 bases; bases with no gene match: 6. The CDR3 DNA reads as TGCAGTGCTAGAGAAGCAGCGGGAGAACATACGCAGTATTTT. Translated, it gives CSAREAAGEHTQYF.

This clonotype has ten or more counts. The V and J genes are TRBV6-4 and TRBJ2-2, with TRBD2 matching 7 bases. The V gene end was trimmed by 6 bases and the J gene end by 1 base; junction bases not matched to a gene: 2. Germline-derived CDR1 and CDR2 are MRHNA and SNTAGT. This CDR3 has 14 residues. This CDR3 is CASRREMNTGELFF. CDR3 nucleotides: TGTGCCAGCAGGCGGGAGATGAACACCGGGGAGCTGTTTTTT.

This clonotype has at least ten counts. The CDR3 DNA reads as TGTGCCAGCAGCCCCCAAATGGGACTAGCGGGACTCGAGACCCAGTACTTC. Residues: CASSPQMGLAGLETQYF. This chain links TRBV5-4 with TRBJ2-5; TRBD2 agrees at 13 bases. CDR1 is SGHNT and CDR2 is YYREEE in the germline V gene (reference sequence). J was trimmed by 5 bases and V by 4 bases; bases with no gene match: 11. The CDR3 consists of 17 residues.

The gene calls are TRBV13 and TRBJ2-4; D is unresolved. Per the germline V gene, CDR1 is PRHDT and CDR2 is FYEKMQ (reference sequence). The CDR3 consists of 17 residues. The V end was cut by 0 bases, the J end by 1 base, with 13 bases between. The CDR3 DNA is TGTGCCAGCAGCTTAGGCCTCGGCCTGAGGGCCAAAAACATTCAGTACTTC. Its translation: CASSLGLGLRAKNIQYF.

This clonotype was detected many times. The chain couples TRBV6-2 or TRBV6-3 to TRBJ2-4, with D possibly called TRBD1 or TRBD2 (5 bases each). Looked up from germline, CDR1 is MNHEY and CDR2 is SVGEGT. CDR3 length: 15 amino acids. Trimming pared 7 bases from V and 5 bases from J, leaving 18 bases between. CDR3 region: CASTNRGPGQNIQYF. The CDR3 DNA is TGTGCCAGCACCAACCGGGGACCCGGCCAAAACATTCAGTACTTC.

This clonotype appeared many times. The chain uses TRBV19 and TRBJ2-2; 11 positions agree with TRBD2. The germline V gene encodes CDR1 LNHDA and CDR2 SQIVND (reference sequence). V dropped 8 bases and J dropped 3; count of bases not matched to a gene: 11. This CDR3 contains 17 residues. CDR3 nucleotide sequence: TGTGCCAGTCTCCTCTCTAGCGGGAGGTTGGACACCGGGGAGCTGTTTTTT. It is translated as CASLLSSGRLDTGELFF. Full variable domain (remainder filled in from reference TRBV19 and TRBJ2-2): DGGITQSPKYLFRKEGQNVTLSCEQNLNHDAMYWYRQDPGQGLRLIYYSQIVNDFQKGDIAEGYSVSREKKESFPLTVTSAQKNPTAFYLCASLLSSGRLDTGELFFGEGSRLTVL.

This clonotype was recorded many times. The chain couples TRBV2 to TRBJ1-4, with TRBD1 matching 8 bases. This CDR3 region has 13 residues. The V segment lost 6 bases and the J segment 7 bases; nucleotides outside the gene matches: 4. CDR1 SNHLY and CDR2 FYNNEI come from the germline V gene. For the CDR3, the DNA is TGTGCCAGCAGAGGACAGGGTTTTGAAAAACTGTTTTTT. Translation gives CASRGQGFEKLFF.

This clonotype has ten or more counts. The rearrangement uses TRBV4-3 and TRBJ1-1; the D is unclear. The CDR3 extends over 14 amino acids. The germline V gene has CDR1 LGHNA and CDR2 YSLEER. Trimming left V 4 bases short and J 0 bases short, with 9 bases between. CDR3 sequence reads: CASSLDEVNTEAFF. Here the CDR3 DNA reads TGCGCCAGCAGCCTAGATGAGGTGAACACTGAAGCTTTCTTT.

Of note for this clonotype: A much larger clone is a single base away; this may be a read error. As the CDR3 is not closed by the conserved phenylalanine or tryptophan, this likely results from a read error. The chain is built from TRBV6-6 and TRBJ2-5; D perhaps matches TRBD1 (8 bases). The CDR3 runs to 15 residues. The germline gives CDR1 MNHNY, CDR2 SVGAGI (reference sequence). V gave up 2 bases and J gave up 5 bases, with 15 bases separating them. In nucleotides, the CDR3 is TGTGCCAGCAGTTACCCCGGACAGGGAGGGGAGACCCAGTACTCC. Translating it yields CASSYPGQGGETQYS.

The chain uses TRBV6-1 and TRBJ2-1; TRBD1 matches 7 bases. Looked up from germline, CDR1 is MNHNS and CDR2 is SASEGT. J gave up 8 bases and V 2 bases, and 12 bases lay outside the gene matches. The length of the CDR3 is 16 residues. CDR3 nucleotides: TGTGCCAGCAGTGAAACCCCGCAGGGGGTAGTCCATGAGCAGTTCTTC. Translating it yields CASSETPQGVVHEQFF.

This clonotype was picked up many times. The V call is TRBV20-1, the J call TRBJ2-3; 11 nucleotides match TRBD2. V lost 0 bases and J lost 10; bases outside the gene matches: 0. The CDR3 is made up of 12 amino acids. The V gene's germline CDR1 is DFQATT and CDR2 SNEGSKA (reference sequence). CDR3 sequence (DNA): TGCAGTGCTAGAGAGACTAGCGGGGCGCAGTATTTT. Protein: CSARETSGAQYF.